The clone carrying this T cell receptor beta chain has just one count. This record belongs to a study of OX40 agonist ivuxolimab in advanced cancers. The germline V gene has CDR1 MDHEN and CDR2 SYDVKM. The CDR3 totals 14 residues. V was clipped by 2 bases and J by 6 bases, with 12 bases between them. On cycle 4 day 1 and cycle 7 day 1, as well as at baseline, blood was sampled. Assay: immunoSEQ multiplex PCR; the TCRdb copy retains only in-frame clones and omits some. The table includes 60,000 to 75,000 clones, 75% to 95% detected once. V and J are TRBV28 and TRBJ2-3, with D unresolved. The receptor was isolated from an adult with an advanced solid tumor such as melanoma, head and neck, liver or kidney cancer. Source: CD4+ or CD8+ T cells sorted from blood, taken in a trial of the OX40 agonist ivuxolimab. The CDR3 DNA sequence: TGTGCCAGCAGTTTAAACTTCGGGTCTGATACGCAGTATTTT. Translation: CASSLNFGSDTQYF.